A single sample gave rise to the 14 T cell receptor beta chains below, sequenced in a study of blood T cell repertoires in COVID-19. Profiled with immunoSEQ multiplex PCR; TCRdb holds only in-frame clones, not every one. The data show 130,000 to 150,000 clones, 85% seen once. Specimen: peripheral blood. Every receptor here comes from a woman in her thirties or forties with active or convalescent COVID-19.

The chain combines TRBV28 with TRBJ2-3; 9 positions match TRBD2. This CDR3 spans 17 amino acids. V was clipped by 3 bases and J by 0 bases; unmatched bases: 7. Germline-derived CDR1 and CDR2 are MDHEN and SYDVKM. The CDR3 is CASSLERGAWSTDTQYF. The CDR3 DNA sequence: TGTGCCAGCAGTTTGGAGCGGGGGGCTTGGAGCACAGATACGCAGTATTTT.

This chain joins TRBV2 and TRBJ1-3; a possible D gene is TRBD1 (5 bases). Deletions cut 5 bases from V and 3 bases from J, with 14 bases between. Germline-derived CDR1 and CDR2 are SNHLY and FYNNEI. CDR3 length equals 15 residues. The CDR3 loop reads CASSNRGTGGNTIYF. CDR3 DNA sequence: TGTGCCAGCAGTAATCGGGGGACGGGTGGAAACACCATATATTTT. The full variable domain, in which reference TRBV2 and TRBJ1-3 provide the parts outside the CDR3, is EPEVTQTPSHQVTQMGQEVILRCVPISNHLYFYWYRQILGQKVEFLVSFYNNEISEKSEIFDDQFSVERPDGSNFTLKIRSTKLEDSAMYFCASSNRGTGGNTIYFGEGSWLTVV.

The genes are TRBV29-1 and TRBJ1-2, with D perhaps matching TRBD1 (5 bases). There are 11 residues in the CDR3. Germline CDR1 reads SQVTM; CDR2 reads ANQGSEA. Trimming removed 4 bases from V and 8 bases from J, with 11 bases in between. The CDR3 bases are TGCAGCGTTGGCAGGGAGGGAGGCTACACCTTC. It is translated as CSVGREGGYTF. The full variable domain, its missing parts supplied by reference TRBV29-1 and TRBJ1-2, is SAVISQKPSRDICQRGTSLTIQCQVDSQVTMMFWYRQQPGQSLTLIATANQGSEATYESGFVIDKFPISRPNLTFSTLTVSNMSPEDSSIYLCSVGREGGYTFGSGTRLTVV.

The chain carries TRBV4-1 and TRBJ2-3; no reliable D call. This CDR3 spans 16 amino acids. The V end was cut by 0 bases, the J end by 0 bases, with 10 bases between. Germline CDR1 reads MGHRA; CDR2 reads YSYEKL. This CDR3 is CASSQDPTVSTDTQYF. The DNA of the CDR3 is TGCGCCAGCAGCCAAGACCCCACAGTTAGCACAGATACGCAGTATTTT.

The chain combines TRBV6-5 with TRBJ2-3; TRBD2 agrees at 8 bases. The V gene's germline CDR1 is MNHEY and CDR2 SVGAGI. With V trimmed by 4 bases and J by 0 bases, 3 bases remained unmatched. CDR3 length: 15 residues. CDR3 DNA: TGTGCCAGCAGTTTGTCGGGGGGGAGCACAGATACGCAGTATTTT. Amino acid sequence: CASSLSGGSTDTQYF.

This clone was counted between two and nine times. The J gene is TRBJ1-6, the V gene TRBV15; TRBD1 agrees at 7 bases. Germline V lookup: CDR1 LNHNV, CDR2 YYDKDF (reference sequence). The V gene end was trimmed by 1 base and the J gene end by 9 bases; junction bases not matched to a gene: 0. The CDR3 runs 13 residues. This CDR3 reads CATSRGQGSPLHF. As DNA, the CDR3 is TGTGCCACCAGCAGAGGACAGGGTTCACCCCTCCACTTT.

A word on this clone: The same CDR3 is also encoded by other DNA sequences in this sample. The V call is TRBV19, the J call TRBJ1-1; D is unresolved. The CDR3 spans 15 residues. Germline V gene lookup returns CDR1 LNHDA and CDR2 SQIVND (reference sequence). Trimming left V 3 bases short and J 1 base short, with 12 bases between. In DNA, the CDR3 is TGTGCCAGTAGTATCGGCGGGCTGGGGAACACTGAAGCTTTCTTT. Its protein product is CASSIGGLGNTEAFF. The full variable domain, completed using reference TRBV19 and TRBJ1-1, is DGGITQSPKYLFRKEGQNVTLSCEQNLNHDAMYWYRQDPGQGLRLIYYSQIVNDFQKGDIAEGYSVSREKKESFPLTVTSAQKNPTAFYLCASSIGGLGNTEAFFGQGTRLTVV.

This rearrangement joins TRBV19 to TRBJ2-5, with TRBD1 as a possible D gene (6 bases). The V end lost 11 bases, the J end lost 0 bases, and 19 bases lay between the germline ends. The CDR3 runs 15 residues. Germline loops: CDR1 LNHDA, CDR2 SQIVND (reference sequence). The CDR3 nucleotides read TGTGCCTCAACCCGAGGGACAACGTACCAAGAGACCCAGTACTTC. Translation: CASTRGTTYQETQYF. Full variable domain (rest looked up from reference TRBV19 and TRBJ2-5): DGGITQSPKYLFRKEGQNVTLSCEQNLNHDAMYWYRQDPGQGLRLIYYSQIVNDFQKGDIAEGYSVSREKKESFPLTVTSAQKNPTAFYLCASTRGTTYQETQYFGPGTRLLVL.

CDR3: CARSFTVAGGSDTQYF. Written as DNA, the CDR3 is TGTGCCAGAAGCTTCACTGTAGCGGGGGGATCAGATACGCAGTATTTT. V and J are TRBV5-3 and TRBJ2-3, with 10 bases fitting TRBD2. TRBV5-3 belongs to the ORF category, with a function that is uncertain. The CDR3 totals 16 residues. The trim removed 2 bases at V and 4 bases at J, leaving 7 bases unmatched.

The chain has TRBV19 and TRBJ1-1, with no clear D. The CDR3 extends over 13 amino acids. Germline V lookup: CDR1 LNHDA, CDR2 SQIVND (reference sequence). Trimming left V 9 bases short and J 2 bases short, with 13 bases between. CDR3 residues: CASARSRNTEAFF. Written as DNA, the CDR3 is TGTGCCAGCGCCCGGAGCCGCAACACTGAAGCTTTCTTT.

The CDR3 DNA follows: TGTGCCAGCAGTTTGAGGGCGGAAAACACTGAAGCTTTCTTT. Amino acids: CASSLRAENTEAFF. This chain joins TRBV27 and TRBJ1-1; D uncertain. Germline V gene lookup returns CDR1 MNHEY and CDR2 SMNVEV (reference sequence). V lost 3 bases and J lost 2, with 10 bases in between. The CDR3 sequence is 14 residues long.

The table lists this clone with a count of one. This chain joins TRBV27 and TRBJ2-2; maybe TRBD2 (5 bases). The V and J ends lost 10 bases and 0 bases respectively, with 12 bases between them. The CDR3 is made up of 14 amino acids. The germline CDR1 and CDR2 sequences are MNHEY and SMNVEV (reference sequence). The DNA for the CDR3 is TGTGCCACCTGGAGGCAAGCGAACACCGGGGAGCTGTTTTTT. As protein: CATWRQANTGELFF.

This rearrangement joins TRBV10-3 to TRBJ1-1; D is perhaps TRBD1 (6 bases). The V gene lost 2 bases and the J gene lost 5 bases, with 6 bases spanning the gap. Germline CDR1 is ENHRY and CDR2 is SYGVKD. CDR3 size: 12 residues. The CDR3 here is CAISERGTEAFF. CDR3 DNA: TGTGCCATCAGTGAGAGGGGGACTGAAGCTTTCTTT.

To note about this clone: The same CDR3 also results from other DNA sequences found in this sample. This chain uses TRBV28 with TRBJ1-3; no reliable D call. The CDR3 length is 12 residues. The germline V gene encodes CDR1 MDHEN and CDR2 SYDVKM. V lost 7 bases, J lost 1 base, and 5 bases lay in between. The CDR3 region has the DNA TGTGCCAGCACGGGGTCTGGAAACACCATATATTTT. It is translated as CASTGSGNTIYF.